Listed here are 26 T cell receptor beta chains from one sample, sequenced in a study of blood T cells in healthy people across ages. Next came a second PCR, run for about 6 to 12 cycles, which used a sample-barcoded 5' primer along with a J-beta primer mix. TCRdb re-derived calls from the 5' RACE reads in MiXCR, one entry per CDR3 protein. The top ten hold over 10% of the sample, which has about 810,000 distinct CDR3 sequences, 35% to 40% seen once. Sequenced input: blood. The receptors here all came from a man between 18 and 35 years old in good health.

This clonotype has a count of ten or more. The CDR3 DNA sequence: TGTGCCAGCAGCTTAGGAGGGGAATATGGCTATGGCTACACCTTC. This gives the protein CASSLGGEYGYGYTF. The V call is TRBV7-9, the J call TRBJ1-2; TRBD1 is a possible D gene (5 bases). The length of the CDR3 is 15 residues. The V end lost 1 base, the J end lost 4 bases, and 13 bases lay between the germline ends. Germline lookup yields CDR1 SEHNR and CDR2 FQNEAQ (reference sequence). The full variable domain, rest sourced from reference TRBV7-9 and TRBJ1-2, is DTGVSQNPRHKITKRGQNVTFRCDPISEHNRLYWYRQTLGQGPEFLTYFQNEAQLEKSRLLSDRFSAERPKGSFSTLEIQRTEQGDSAMYLCASSLGGEYGYGYTFGSGTRLTVV.

The V call is TRBV24-1, the J call TRBJ2-1; a weak D match, TRBD1 (5 bases). V was trimmed by 5 bases and J by 3 bases, leaving 10 bases between them. The germline gives CDR1 KGHDR, CDR2 SFDVKD. The CDR3 runs 14 residues. Here the CDR3 reads CATSGTSHYNEQFF. The CDR3 DNA is TGTGCCACCAGTGGGACAAGTCACTACAATGAGCAGTTCTTC.

The table lists this clonotype with a few counts. The chain links TRBV6-1 to TRBJ2-1; 7 bases align to TRBD2. CDR3 size: 15 residues. V trimming: 3 bases; J trimming: 0 bases; junction bases outside the gene matches: 2. CDR1 and CDR2 (germline): MNHNS, SASEGT. The CDR3 nucleotides read TGTGCCAGCAGTGAGGGACTACCCTCCTACAATGAGCAGTTCTTC. Translated, it gives CASSEGLPSYNEQFF.

This rearrangement joins TRBV7-2 to TRBJ2-5, with D uncertain. From germline, CDR1 is SGHTA and CDR2 FQGNSA. Trimming left V 3 bases short and J 5 bases short, with 16 bases between. The CDR3 extends over 15 amino acids. The CDR3 reads CASSLLRSLRETQYF. Here the CDR3 DNA reads TGTGCCAGCAGCTTGTTAAGGTCCTTGCGGGAGACCCAGTACTTC.

The rearrangement uses TRBV4-2 and TRBJ2-4; either TRBD1 or TRBD2 may fit D (7 bases each). Matching the DNA end better, TRBJ2-7 makes the J call doubtful. CDR3 size: 14 residues. The germline CDR1 and CDR2 sequences are LGHNA and YNFKEQ. The CDR3 sequence is CASSQVAGGDEQYF. In nucleotides, the CDR3 is TGTGCCAGCAGCCAAGTTGCAGGGGGGGACGAGCAGTACTTC.

The sample holds many counts of this clonotype. The chain combines TRBV29-1 with TRBJ1-2; no definite D call. The CDR3 spans 12 residues. With 6 bases removed from V and 5 bases from J, the gap between germline ends came to 13 bases. Looked up from germline, CDR1 is SQVTM and CDR2 is ANQGSEA. The CDR3 DNA reads as TGCAGCGTCGTTAAAGACAAGTATGGCTACACCTTC. This sequence encodes CSVVKDKYGYTF.

This clonotype occurred a few times. This chain connects TRBV3-1 to TRBJ1-1; D remains unclear. Germline V gene lookup returns CDR1 LGHDT and CDR2 YNNKEL (reference sequence). The CDR3 spans 14 residues. Trimming took off 0 bases at V and 5 bases at J, with 10 bases between the two ends. The CDR3 DNA is TGTGCCAGCAGCCAAGAGGCAGCCAGGACTGAAGCTTTCTTT. Translated: CASSQEAARTEAFF.

Regarding this clonotype: Being one base from a much bigger clone, this may be a read error. The chain combines TRBV20-1 with TRBJ2-1; D ambiguous. Gene TRBJ2-7 matches the end of the DNA better, so the J call may be wrong. The germline V gene encodes CDR1 DFQATT and CDR2 SNEGSKA (reference sequence). CDR3 length: 15 amino acids. The CDR3 DNA is TGCAGTGCTCTCCACCCCACGAGCTCCTACAATGAGCAGTACTTC. It encodes CSALHPTSSYNEQYF.

In this sample, this clonotype turned up a few times. The CDR3 nucleotides read TGTGCCAGCAGCTCCGGGACAGTCGATTACACTGAAGCTTTCTTT. This sequence encodes CASSSGTVDYTEAFF. The V gene is TRBV5-6, the J gene TRBJ1-1, with 7 bases identical to TRBD1. V was pared by 3 bases and J by 3 bases, with 8 bases of the junction left unmatched. The CDR3 has 15 residues. The germline V gene has CDR1 SGHDT and CDR2 YYEEEE. Using reference TRBV5-6 and TRBJ1-1 for the parts outside the CDR3, the full variable domain is DAGVTQSPTHLIKTRGQQVTLRCSPKSGHDTVSWYQQALGQGPQFIFQYYEEEERQRGNFPDRFSGHQFPNYSSELNVNALLLGDSALYLCASSSGTVDYTEAFFGQGTRLTVV.

The rearrangement uses TRBV7-2 and TRBJ1-4, with D unresolved. The CDR3 has 16 residues. V was cut by 1 base and J by 0 bases, with 9 bases left in between. CDR1 and CDR2 (germline): SGHTA, FQGNSA. The DNA for the CDR3 is TGTGCCAGCAGCTTAGGTCCGCCAGCAACTAATGAAAAACTGTTTTTT. It yields the protein CASSLGPPATNEKLFF.

The rearrangement links TRBV6-1 to TRBJ2-4; no definite D call. The germline V gene encodes CDR1 MNHNS and CDR2 SASEGT. The length of the CDR3 is 11 residues. The V and J ends lost 7 bases and 5 bases respectively, with 6 bases between them. For the CDR3, the DNA is TGTGCCAGCAACGGACAAAACATTCAGTACTTC. Translated, it gives CASNGQNIQYF.

The chain has TRBV7-8 and TRBJ2-1, with 10 bases aligning to TRBD2. CDR3 size: 16 residues. Trimming cost V 2 bases and J 10 bases; bases outside gene matches: 11. Germline V lookup: CDR1 SGHVS, CDR2 FQNEAQ. Written as DNA, the CDR3 is TGTGCCAGCAGCTTATTTAGAGCGGGGGGGCCGGAAGAGCAGTTCTTC. It yields the protein CASSLFRAGGPEEQFF.

V and J are TRBV29-1 and TRBJ2-3, with TRBD2 as a possible D gene (5 bases). Looked up from germline, CDR1 is SQVTM and CDR2 is ANQGSEA. This CDR3 is built from 14 residues. Deletions cut 1 base from V and 1 base from J, with 9 bases between. CDR3 sequence: CSVEGTSGTDTQYF. CDR3 in DNA: TGCAGCGTTGAAGGGACTTCTGGCACAGATACGCAGTATTTT.

The sample holds many counts of this clonotype. This chain connects TRBV7-2 to TRBJ2-3; tentatively, D is TRBD1 (6 bases). Trimming shortened V by 3 bases and J by 2 bases, and 9 bases separated the two germline ends. CDR1 is SGHTA, CDR2 FQGNSA, per germline. The CDR3 is 14 amino acids. The CDR3 DNA sequence: TGTGCCAGCAGCTTGAACAGGGACACAGATACGCAGTATTTT. Amino acid sequence: CASSLNRDTDTQYF. Supplemented by reference TRBV7-2 and TRBJ2-3, the full variable domain reads GAGVSQSPSNKVTEKGKDVELRCDPISGHTALYWYRQSLGQGLEFLIYFQGNSAPDKSGLPSDRFSAERTGGSVSTLTIQRTQQEDSAVYLCASSLNRDTDTQYFGPGTRLTVL.

This clonotype was picked up a small number of times. This chain uses TRBV7-2 with TRBJ2-5; unclear D gene. Per the germline V gene, CDR1 is SGHTA and CDR2 is FQGNSA. Trimming shortened V by 5 bases and J by 2 bases, and 15 bases separated the two germline ends. This CDR3 has 15 residues. The CDR3 nucleotides read TGTGCCAGCAGCGCGGAGCCAGGCCGTCAAGAGACCCAGTACTTC. This encodes CASSAEPGRQETQYF.

This clonotype was seen just once. J is TRBJ1-2 and V is TRBV9; the D gene is possibly TRBD1 (5 bases). Germline V lookup: CDR1 SGDLS, CDR2 YYNGEE. The CDR3 consists of 13 residues. V was trimmed by 3 bases and J by 7 bases, leaving 13 bases between them. CDR3 DNA sequence: TGTGCCAGCAGCGGGACATTTCCGCCTGGCTACACCTTC. This encodes CASSGTFPPGYTF.

In DNA form, the CDR3 reads TGTGCCAGCAGCGCGGTACAGACTAATGAAAAACTGTTTTTT. Translation: CASSAVQTNEKLFF. The chain combines TRBV7-9 with TRBJ1-4; D remains ambiguous. Germline V gives CDR1 SEHNR, CDR2 FQNEAQ (reference sequence). Trimming stripped 5 bases from V and 2 bases from J, with 9 bases between. The length of the CDR3 is 14 residues.

This clonotype was seen at least ten times. This chain uses TRBV10-3 with TRBJ1-2; D not resolved. The CDR3 length is 14 residues. Trimming removed 4 bases at V and 8 bases at J, with 17 bases between. Germline CDR1 and CDR2: ENHRY and SYGVKD. The CDR3 is CAISAPSGVWGYTF. CDR3 nucleotide sequence: TGTGCCATCAGTGCTCCCTCAGGAGTCTGGGGCTACACCTTC.

V and J are TRBV27 and TRBJ2-2; D remains unclear. Deletions cut 5 bases from V and 7 bases from J, with 20 bases between. The CDR3 is 16 amino acids. CDR1 and CDR2 (germline): MNHEY, SMNVEV (reference sequence). CDR3 protein: CASSTHGSAGFGELFF. The CDR3 DNA reads TGTGCCAGCAGTACTCACGGGTCCGCTGGGTTCGGGGAGCTGTTTTTT.

This chain joins TRBV20-1 and TRBJ1-3; D remains ambiguous. The CDR3 has 12 amino acids. CDR1 DFQATT and CDR2 SNEGSKA come from the germline V gene (reference sequence). Deletions cut 2 bases from V and 0 bases from J, with 2 bases between. Here the CDR3 DNA reads TGCAGTGCTAGACTCTCTGGAAACACCATATATTTT. Translating gives CSARLSGNTIYF.

The chain carries TRBV4-1 and TRBJ1-2, with D hard to call. CDR3 length: 12 residues. Germline V gives CDR1 MGHRA, CDR2 YSYEKL. V gave up 0 bases and J gave up 12 bases, with 11 bases separating them. The CDR3 sequence: CASSQDWGEHTF. The DNA for the CDR3 is TGCGCCAGCAGCCAAGACTGGGGAGAACACACCTTC.

This clonotype has only a few counts. This rearrangement joins TRBV12-3 or TRBV12-4 to TRBJ2-3; 9 bases line up with TRBD2. The CDR3 contains 16 residues. The trim removed 10 bases at V and 5 bases at J, leaving 16 bases unmatched. The CDR3 region is CAISLRAGGTKDTQYF. The CDR3 DNA reads TGTGCCATCTCCCTTAGGGCGGGGGGGACGAAAGATACGCAGTATTTT.

This clonotype was found a few times. V and J are TRBV12-5 and TRBJ2-1; 8 bases are a match to TRBD1. Trimming at V came to 5 bases and at J to 5 bases, leaving 5 bases not matched to a gene. The germline CDR1 and CDR2 sequences are LGHNT and FRNRAP. The CDR3 length is 14 residues. The CDR3 DNA reads TGTGCTAGTGGTCTGGGACAGGACCACAATGAGCAGTTCTTC. It encodes CASGLGQDHNEQFF.

There are a few counts of this clonotype. The rearrangement links TRBV12-5 to TRBJ2-5; no definite D call. CDR3 length: 17 residues. Looked up from germline, CDR1 is LGHNT and CDR2 is FRNRAP. V lost 3 bases and J 5 bases, leaving 22 bases between the germline ends. The CDR3 DNA reads TGTGCTAGTGGTTTCCTGCCTGCAGGTGGAGTTGTGGAGACCCAGTACTTC. The encoded protein is CASGFLPAGGVVETQYF.

V and J are TRBV21-1 and TRBJ2-3; TRBD1, the D gene given by the table, was not confirmed from the DNA. TRBV21-1 is deemed a pseudogene. The CDR3 has 16 residues. The CDR3 sequence: CASSTLEGGPTDTQYF. The CDR3 DNA reads TGTGCCAGCAGCACCCTGGAGGGGGGGCCCACAGATACGCAGTATTTT.

This clonotype was observed many times. The rearrangement links TRBV5-6 to TRBJ2-7, with D possibly being TRBD1 or TRBD2 (5 bases each). Between the trimmed V and J ends, which lost 4 bases and 2 bases, there was a span of 16 bases. Germline V gene data show CDR1 as SGHDT and CDR2 as YYEEEE. This CDR3 has 15 residues. CDR3 loop: CASSHGSGGAYEQYF. CDR3 sequence (DNA): TGTGCCAGCAGCCACGGGTCTGGGGGAGCCTACGAGCAGTACTTC.